This TCR beta chain was sequenced in a study of blood T cell repertoires in COVID-19. V lost 2 bases, J lost 3 bases, and 6 bases stayed unmatched. Germline V gives CDR1 LNHDA, CDR2 SQIVND (reference sequence). The CDR3 covers 15 residues. This clone was detected once. In the original processing: By means of reference gene primer amplification, nucleated cell counts were estimated. TCRdb's copy holds only in-frame clones and misses some; the assay was immunoSEQ multiplex PCR. That table gives V, J and clone size, and the DNA gave D and trimming. Among 450,000 or so clones listed, 90% were seen once. Allocation to cohorts depended on clinical history reported by the participants.

J is TRBJ1-2 and V is TRBV19; TRBD1 agrees at 7 bases. This sequence originates from a man aged 18 to 30 who had recovered from COVID-19. Sequences were obtained from PBMCs or T cells enriched from blood (not recorded which). The CDR3 DNA follows: TGTGCCAGTAGTATATCTAACAGGGGCCACTATGGCTACACCTTC. Its translation is CASSISNRGHYGYTF.